These 29 T cell receptor beta chains came from one sample sequenced in a study of shared clonotypes between healthy human individuals. Here immunoSEQ multiplex PCR was the method, and the copy in TCRdb shows in-frame clones only, minus some. Among some 1.5 million clones listed, approximately 96% were seen once. Sequencing was done on a sample of naive CD4+ T cells sorted from blood. Stated subset: CD45RA+ positively selected. The receptors were sampled from a man aged 25 to 40 in good health.

Worth noting for this clone: The same CDR3 can be traced to other DNA sequences in this sample. V and J are TRBV6-5 and TRBJ2-3; 7 bases are a match to TRBD1. The CDR3 has 15 residues. Losses at the gene ends were 3 bases for V and 2 bases for J; bases not matched to a gene: 5. Germline V gene lookup returns CDR1 MNHEY and CDR2 SVGAGI. DNA for the CDR3: TGTGCCAGCAGTTATTCAGGGGGAAACACAGATACGCAGTATTTT. Translated: CASSYSGGNTDTQYF.

The V gene is TRBV18, the J gene TRBJ2-7; 14 bases agree with TRBD2. The CDR3 spans 19 residues. The V and J ends lost 3 bases and 6 bases, in that order; junction bases with no gene match: 16. CDR1 and CDR2 (germline): KGHSH, LQKENI. This CDR3 is CASSPLTGLAGGGLSEQYF. CDR3 nucleotides: TGTGCCAGCTCACCTCTCACTGGACTAGCGGGAGGAGGGCTTTCCGAGCAGTACTTC.

V is TRBV29-1 and J is TRBJ2-1; TRBD2 is a possible D gene (6 bases). The CDR3 length is 12 residues. V was pared by 7 bases and J by 5 bases, with 12 bases between. In germline, CDR1 is SQVTM, CDR2 ANQGSEA. The DNA for the CDR3 is TGCAGCGCCCGTTGGGGGGACAATGAGCAGTTCTTC. It encodes CSARWGDNEQFF.

As DNA, the CDR3 is TGTGCCAGCAGTTTATCGGGGCTACCTGGTGTAGATACGCAGTATTTT. Translated: CASSLSGLPGVDTQYF. The genes are TRBV27 and TRBJ2-3, with D possibly being TRBD1 (5 bases). Trimming took 0 bases from V and 5 from J, leaving 15 bases between them. The CDR3 loop spans 16 amino acids. CDR1 and CDR2 (germline): MNHEY, SMNVEV (reference sequence).

This clone was picked up one time. The V and J genes are TRBV12-5 and TRBJ2-3; either TRBD1 or TRBD2 may fit D (5 bases each). The CDR3 extends over 14 amino acids. The germline V gene has CDR1 LGHNT and CDR2 FRNRAP. The ends were cut back, 7 bases at V and 0 bases at J, with 11 bases in the middle. The CDR3 loop is CASARGGSTDTQYF. In DNA, the CDR3 is TGTGCTAGTGCCCGGGGCGGTAGCACAGATACGCAGTATTTT.

The chain uses TRBV29-1 and TRBJ2-5; TRBD2 aligns across 7 bases. Per germline, CDR1 SQVTM and CDR2 ANQGSEA. J gave up 6 bases and V 6 bases, and 10 bases lay outside the gene matches. The CDR3 runs to 13 residues. CDR3 protein: CSVALLGGKTQYF. The CDR3 DNA follows: TGCAGCGTAGCACTTCTCGGGGGGAAGACCCAGTACTTC. Full variable domain (missing parts from reference TRBV29-1 and TRBJ2-5): SAVISQKPSRDICQRGTSLTIQCQVDSQVTMMFWYRQQPGQSLTLIATANQGSEATYESGFVIDKFPISRPNLTFSTLTVSNMSPEDSSIYLCSVALLGGKTQYFGPGTRLLVL.

This rearrangement joins TRBV5-1 to TRBJ2-7; a weak D match, TRBD1 (6 bases). The germline CDR1 and CDR2 sequences are SGHRS and YFSETQ. CDR3 length equals 13 residues. V was shortened by 4 bases and J by 3 bases, with 11 bases between the two germline ends. CDR3 protein: CASSHRDVYEQYF. Here the CDR3 DNA reads TGCGCCAGCAGCCACAGGGACGTCTACGAGCAGTACTTC.

In this sample, this clone turned up once. The CDR3 DNA reads TGTGCCAGTAGTCCCTGGACGGGGTCCTCGATTCTCGATACGCAGTATTTT. The encoded protein is CASSPWTGSSILDTQYF. The chain combines TRBV19 with TRBJ2-3; possibly TRBD2 for D (5 bases). Germline loops: CDR1 LNHDA, CDR2 SQIVND (reference sequence). CDR3 length: 17 residues. V was clipped by 5 bases and J by 6 bases, with 24 bases between them.

This rearrangement joins TRBV10-1 to TRBJ2-3; D uncertain. Trimming stripped 3 bases from V and 0 bases from J, with 7 bases between. Germline CDR1 is WNHNN and CDR2 is SYGVQD (reference sequence). The CDR3 contains 14 residues. CDR3 sequence reads: CASSDRSSTDTQYF. CDR3 nucleotides: TGCGCCAGCAGTGACCGCTCTAGCACAGATACGCAGTATTTT.

This clone was seen a handful of times. This sequence joins TRBV30 and TRBJ1-2; D unclear. V lost 3 bases and J 8 bases, leaving 10 bases between the germline ends. CDR1 GTSNPN and CDR2 SVGIG come from the germline V gene (reference sequence). The CDR3 runs to 11 residues. The CDR3 region has the DNA TGTGCCTGGAGCCCTAGCAGCGGCTACACCTTC. Translating it yields CAWSPSSGYTF.

This clone was found once. This chain links TRBV9 with TRBJ2-2; D is possibly TRBD1 (5 bases). The ends were cut back, 2 bases at V and 0 bases at J, with 11 bases in the middle. The germline V gene encodes CDR1 SGDLS and CDR2 YYNGEE. The CDR3 has 16 residues. CDR3 amino acids: CASSVSTVANTGELFF. DNA for the CDR3: TGTGCCAGCAGCGTCTCGACAGTTGCGAACACCGGGGAGCTGTTTTTT.

The chain recombines TRBV6-1 with TRBJ1-2; 7 bases map to TRBD1. This CDR3 has 15 residues. CDR1 and CDR2 from the germline V gene are MNHNS and SASEGT. Trimming at V came to 3 bases and at J to 5 bases, leaving 9 bases not matched to a gene. CDR3 in DNA: TGTGCCAGCAGTGATTATTGGCAGGGGGGTTATGGCTACACCTTC. Protein product: CASSDYWQGGYGYTF.

The V gene is TRBV28, the J gene TRBJ2-5; 8 bases fit TRBD2. Unmatched junction bases numbered 18, after V lost 7 bases and J lost 5 bases. The CDR3 totals 17 residues. Germline CDR1 reads MDHEN; CDR2 reads SYDVKM. CDR3 coding DNA: TGTGCCAGCATTTTCGGAAGGTGGGCGGGAGGTCGGGAGACCCAGTACTTC. Translation gives CASIFGRWAGGRETQYF.

The rearrangement links TRBV7-3 to TRBJ2-3, with D maybe TRBD1 (6 bases). The length of the CDR3 is 14 residues. Germline V CDR1 and CDR2: SGHTA, FQGTGA. Trimming shortened V by 5 bases and J by 1 base, and 10 bases separated the two germline ends. Here the CDR3 DNA reads TGTGCCAGCAGCATGGGACACGGCACAGATACGCAGTATTTT. This sequence encodes CASSMGHGTDTQYF.

This sequence joins TRBV2 and TRBJ2-5; possible D gene TRBD1, 6 bases. The CDR3 length is 14 residues. Trimming left V 7 bases short and J 1 base short, with 13 bases between. The germline gives CDR1 SNHLY, CDR2 FYNNEI. The CDR3 here is CASNRAWGQETQYF. The CDR3 nucleotides read TGTGCCAGCAACAGGGCTTGGGGCCAAGAGACCCAGTACTTC.

The rearrangement joins TRBV19 to TRBJ1-2; D gene ambiguous. Germline loops: CDR1 LNHDA, CDR2 SQIVND (reference sequence). V dropped 8 bases and J dropped 6 bases, with 7 bases sitting between them. CDR3 length: 10 amino acids. CDR3 protein: CASGIDGYTF. CDR3 coding DNA: TGTGCCAGTGGGATCGATGGCTACACCTTC.

J is TRBJ2-7 and V is TRBV6-1; D not resolved. CDR1 is MNHNS and CDR2 is SASEGT in the germline V gene. The germline V and J ends were trimmed by 6 bases and 2 bases, with 14 bases remaining between them. The CDR3 consists of 14 residues. The CDR3 coding sequence is TGTGCCAGCAGGCCTGCCAGGCTAACCTACGAGCAGTACTTC. As protein: CASRPARLTYEQYF.

The rearrangement links TRBV7-2 to TRBJ1-1; 9 nucleotides align to TRBD1. Germline V CDR1 and CDR2: SGHTA, FQGNSA. The trim removed 4 bases at V and 5 bases at J, leaving 14 bases unmatched. The CDR3 covers 17 residues. The chain's CDR3 is CASSSTGTGTVGTEAFF. CDR3 bases: TGTGCCAGCAGCTCCACCGGGACAGGGACGGTTGGGACTGAAGCTTTCTTT.

The chain recombines TRBV10-3 with TRBJ2-2; weak D call: TRBD2 (5 bases). The germline V gene has CDR1 ENHRY and CDR2 SYGVKD. This CDR3 contains 15 residues. The V and J ends lost 3 bases and 6 bases respectively, with 14 bases between them. As DNA, the CDR3 is TGTGCCATCAGTGATTTCACCGGGGTAGCCGGGGAGCTGTTTTTT. This sequence encodes CAISDFTGVAGELFF.

This chain connects TRBV19 to TRBJ2-1; 7 nucleotides match TRBD1. Germline V gene sequence: CDR1 LNHDA, CDR2 SQIVND (reference sequence). This CDR3 spans 15 amino acids. J was trimmed by 7 bases and V by 6 bases; bases with no gene match: 12. The DNA for the CDR3 is TGTGCCAGTAGGACGGACAGGTTTCGTTCAAATGAGCAGTTCTTC. Its protein is CASRTDRFRSNEQFF.

This rearrangement joins TRBV28 to TRBJ1-5; 7 nucleotides agree with TRBD1. Germline CDR1 is MDHEN and CDR2 is SYDVKM. V trimming: 8 bases; J trimming: 2 bases; junction bases outside the gene matches: 6. The CDR3 has 14 residues. CDR3 DNA sequence: TGTGCCAGCGCGACAGGGAGCGGCAATCAGCCCCAGCATTTT. This gives the protein CASATGSGNQPQHF.

This chain connects TRBV2 to TRBJ1-1; 8 bases align to TRBD1. Germline V lookup: CDR1 SNHLY, CDR2 FYNNEI. The CDR3 covers 14 residues. Losses at the gene ends were 6 bases for V and 4 bases for J; bases not matched to a gene: 7. In nucleotides, the CDR3 is TGTGCCAGCAGAGACAGGGGAGGCTCCACTGAAGCTTTCTTT. Translated: CASRDRGGSTEAFF.

The CDR3 bases are TGTGCCAGCAGGGGGACTAGCGGGAGTATTTACGAGCAGTACTTC. Amino acids: CASRGTSGSIYEQYF. The V call is TRBV28, the J call TRBJ2-7, with TRBD2 identical over 14 bases. J was trimmed by 4 bases and V by 6 bases; bases with no gene match: 5. CDR1 is MDHEN and CDR2 is SYDVKM in the germline V gene. This CDR3 is 15 amino acids long.

V and J are TRBV29-1 and TRBJ2-5, with 9 nucleotides matching TRBD1. The germline CDR1 and CDR2 sequences are SQVTM and ANQGSEA. With 1 base clipped from V and 6 bases from J, the junction kept 6 bases outside the gene matches. The CDR3 spans 14 residues. The CDR3 bases are TGCAGCGTTGAAGGAGGGACAGGGCGACAGACCCAGTACTTC. Protein sequence: CSVEGGTGRQTQYF.

The genes are TRBV9 and TRBJ2-2, with 10 positions matching TRBD2. This CDR3 contains 15 residues. V was clipped by 3 bases and J by 5 bases; unmatched bases: 4. CDR1 SGDLS and CDR2 YYNGEE come from the germline V gene. CDR3 protein: CASSAGLAETGELFF. CDR3 DNA sequence: TGTGCCAGCAGCGCTGGACTAGCGGAAACCGGGGAGCTGTTTTTT. The full variable domain, completed using reference TRBV9 and TRBJ2-2, is DSGVTQTPKHLITATGQRVTLRCSPRSGDLSVYWYQQSLDQGLQFLIQYYNGEERAKGNILERFSAQQFPDLHSELNLSSLELGDSALYFCASSAGLAETGELFFGEGSRLTVL.

The chain uses TRBV6-1 and TRBJ1-5; D is unclear. V was pared by 7 bases and J by 7 bases, with 17 bases between. Germline CDR1 reads MNHNS; CDR2 reads SASEGT. This CDR3 contains 14 residues. In DNA, the CDR3 is TGTGCCAGCAAGGAAAATGTAATAGAGCAGCCCCAGCATTTT. Amino acid sequence: CASKENVIEQPQHF.

The gene calls are TRBV5-1 and TRBJ1-1; 12 bases are shared with TRBD1. Unmatched junction bases numbered 11, after V lost 0 bases and J lost 5 bases. Germline V CDR1 and CDR2: SGHRS, YFSETQ. The CDR3 has 18 amino acids. This CDR3 is CASSLAGTGGATRTEAFF. The CDR3, as DNA: TGCGCCAGCAGCTTGGCCGGGACAGGGGGCGCGACAAGGACTGAAGCTTTCTTT.

This chain connects TRBV2 to TRBJ2-7; D might be TRBD2 (5 bases). Germline V gives CDR1 SNHLY, CDR2 FYNNEI. The CDR3 has 13 residues. The V end lost 4 bases, the J end lost 2 bases, and 9 bases lay between the germline ends. CDR3 sequence: CASSARGTYEQYF. CDR3 coding DNA: TGTGCCAGCAGTGCTAGAGGGACCTACGAGCAGTACTTC.

This clone was detected only once. The chain combines TRBV7-2 with TRBJ2-1, with TRBD2 matching over 9 bases. The CDR3 spans 16 residues. Germline CDR1 is SGHTA and CDR2 is FQGNSA. Losses at the gene ends were 1 base for V and 4 bases for J; bases not matched to a gene: 5. The CDR3: CASSLGWREGYNEQFF. DNA for the CDR3: TGTGCCAGCAGCTTAGGCTGGCGGGAGGGTTACAATGAGCAGTTCTTC.